Presented here are 32 T cell receptor beta chains from one specimen sequenced in a study of beta chain features in type 1 diabetes. Notes on the study in general: A moderate, significant TCRB CDR3 shortening appeared in type 1 diabetes across four CD4+ subsets.

All of the isolated RNA was reverse transcribed, so expressed TCRB transcripts were sequenced. Sequencing was performed with immunoSEQ multiplex PCR; in TCRdb, only in-frame clones are kept and a portion is missing. The data hold about 270,000 clones, with roughly an eighth observed a single time. These receptors' antigens are unknown. Material: naive CD4+ T cells from blood. Source of these receptors: a man aged 25 to 40 with type 1 diabetes.

This chain connects TRBV7-2 to TRBJ2-3; TRBD2 might be the D (5 bases). Germline lookup yields CDR1 SGHTA and CDR2 FQGNSA. Trimming took 1 base from V and 0 from J, leaving 11 bases between them. The CDR3 length is 16 residues. The CDR3 region is CASSLGRGPSTDTQYF. CDR3 DNA: TGTGCCAGCAGCTTAGGACGCGGGCCCAGCACAGATACGCAGTATTTT.

This clone was counted only a few times. The V gene is TRBV5-1, the J gene TRBJ2-3; D might be TRBD2 (6 bases). This CDR3 is built from 15 residues. The ends were cut back, 3 bases at V and 3 bases at J, with 14 bases in the middle. Germline V gene lookup returns CDR1 SGHRS and CDR2 YFSETQ. The CDR3 DNA is TGCGCCAGCAGCTCTTTACGGGAGATGACAGATACGCAGTATTTT. Translating gives CASSSLREMTDTQYF.

This clone was seen more than once but under ten times. V usage is TRBV6-1 and J usage is TRBJ1-5, with 10 positions matching TRBD1. Germline V CDR1 and CDR2: MNHNS, SASEGT. This CDR3 is 15 amino acids long. Losses at the gene ends were 3 bases for V and 6 bases for J; bases not matched to a gene: 5. The CDR3 DNA sequence: TGTGCCAGCAGTGAGGGGACAGGGGTTCTTCAGCCCCAGCATTTT. Amino acids: CASSEGTGVLQPQHF.

The gene calls are TRBV25-1 and TRBJ1-4, with D possibly TRBD1 on 5 matching bases. V lost 2 bases, J lost 5 bases, and 12 bases lay in between. Germline loops: CDR1 MGHDK, CDR2 SYGVNS. The CDR3 runs 15 residues. The CDR3 region has the DNA TGTGCCAGCAGTGAAGGGAGGGGCCCAAATGAAAAACTGTTTTTT. Encoded protein: CASSEGRGPNEKLFF.

Only a few counts were recorded for this clone. The chain has TRBV28 and TRBJ2-5, with TRBD2 matching over 15 bases. The V segment lost 5 bases and the J segment 2 bases; nucleotides outside the gene matches: 0. Looked up from germline, CDR1 is MDHEN and CDR2 is SYDVKM. The CDR3 has 15 amino acids. This CDR3 reads CASSGLAGGQETQYF. The DNA for the CDR3 is TGTGCCAGCAGTGGACTAGCGGGAGGGCAAGAGACCCAGTACTTC.

This clone was seen only a few times. This CDR3 is also generated by other DNA sequences in the sample. The chain links TRBV18 to TRBJ1-1; tentative D call: TRBD1 (5 bases). The CDR3 has 13 amino acids. Trimming pared 3 bases from V and 1 base from J, leaving 6 bases between. The germline CDR1 and CDR2 sequences are KGHSH and LQKENI. CDR3 loop: CASSPGQNTEAFF. The CDR3 DNA reads as TGTGCCAGCTCACCTGGACAGAACACTGAAGCTTTCTTT. The full variable domain, in which reference TRBV18 and TRBJ1-1 provide the parts outside the CDR3, is NAGVMQNPRHLVRRRGQEARLRCSPMKGHSHVYWYRQLPEEGLKFMVYLQKENIIDESGMPKERFSAEFPKEGPSILRIQQVVRGDSAAYFCASSPGQNTEAFFGQGTRLTVV.

This clone came up a few times. This chain joins TRBV29-1 and TRBJ1-5; 9 bases are a match to TRBD1. In germline, CDR1 is SQVTM, CDR2 ANQGSEA. The CDR3 is made up of 15 amino acids. Trimming took 4 bases from V and 5 from J; bases not matched to a gene: 9. This CDR3 reads CSVATGTGMDQPQHF. The CDR3 bases are TGCAGCGTTGCCACCGGGACAGGGATGGATCAGCCCCAGCATTTT.

This clone has a handful of counts. The chain links TRBV7-9 to TRBJ1-1, with no clear D. V was shortened by 0 bases and J by 6 bases, with 11 bases between the two germline ends. Looked up from germline, CDR1 is SEHNR and CDR2 is FQNEAQ (reference sequence). This CDR3 is 14 amino acids long. The CDR3 sequence is CASSLAVISAEAFF. As DNA, the CDR3 is TGTGCCAGCAGCTTAGCCGTGATCAGCGCTGAAGCTTTCTTT.

In this sample, this clone turned up a few times. V gene TRBV5-1 combines with J gene TRBJ2-1, with D possibly TRBD2 on 5 matching bases. The V end was cut by 4 bases, the J end by 3 bases, with 17 bases between. The CDR3 runs to 16 residues. Germline-derived CDR1 and CDR2 are SGHRS and YFSETQ. CDR3 region: CASSLDMTTNYNEQFF. For the CDR3, the DNA is TGCGCCAGCAGCCTTGACATGACTACCAACTACAATGAGCAGTTCTTC.

This chain links TRBV20-1 with TRBJ2-5; the D is unclear. There are 11 residues in the CDR3. Germline V gene data show CDR1 as DFQATT and CDR2 as SNEGSKA (reference sequence). The V and J ends lost 5 bases and 4 bases respectively, with 8 bases between them. This CDR3 is CSAQSGETQYF. As DNA, the CDR3 is TGCAGTGCTCAGTCGGGAGAGACCCAGTACTTC.

The chain has TRBV25-1 and TRBJ2-3; D is possibly TRBD1 (6 bases). The CDR3 loop spans 14 amino acids. Germline loops: CDR1 MGHDK, CDR2 SYGVNS. V lost 4 bases, J lost 0 bases, and 8 bases lay in between. The CDR3 loop is CASSGGQSTDTQYF. The CDR3, as DNA: TGTGCCAGCAGTGGCGGACAGAGCACAGATACGCAGTATTTT.

This clone has more than one count but fewer than ten. This sequence joins TRBV28 and TRBJ2-5; TRBD2 agrees at 16 bases. Per the germline V gene, CDR1 is MDHEN and CDR2 is SYDVKM. The CDR3 is 17 amino acids. V lost 5 bases, J lost 4 bases, and 7 bases stayed unmatched. CDR3 DNA sequence: TGTGCCAGCAGTGTCCCCGGGACTAGCGGGAGGGGAGAGACCCAGTACTTC. This sequence encodes CASSVPGTSGRGETQYF. The full variable domain, completed using reference TRBV28 and TRBJ2-5, is DVKVTQSSRYLVKRTGEKVFLECVQDMDHENMFWYRQDPGLGLRLIYFSYDVKMKEKGDIPEGYSVSREKKERFSLILESASTNQTSMYLCASSVPGTSGRGETQYFGPGTRLLVL.

The chain carries TRBV9 and TRBJ2-1; 8 bases fit TRBD2. Trimming cost V 4 bases and J 5 bases; bases outside gene matches: 8. The CDR3 spans 15 residues. Per the germline V gene, CDR1 is SGDLS and CDR2 is YYNGEE. This CDR3 is CASSLRLAIDNEQFF. The CDR3 bases are TGTGCCAGCAGCCTTAGACTAGCGATTGACAATGAGCAGTTCTTC.

The chain recombines TRBV6-5 with TRBJ1-2; D is undetermined. The CDR3 has 13 residues. Germline CDR1 and CDR2: MNHEY and SVGAGI. The V end was cut by 5 bases, the J end by 3 bases, with 10 bases between. The chain's CDR3 is CASSPNGDYGYTF. In DNA form, the CDR3 reads TGTGCCAGCAGTCCAAACGGGGACTATGGCTACACCTTC.

This clone was seen only a few times. The rearrangement uses TRBV19 and TRBJ2-5; TRBD2 might be the D (5 bases). Trimming took 6 bases from V and 3 from J, leaving 11 bases between them. This CDR3 has 13 residues. Per the germline V gene, CDR1 is LNHDA and CDR2 is SQIVND (reference sequence). The CDR3 sequence: CASRRVGEETQYF. The CDR3 DNA sequence: TGTGCCAGTAGGAGGGTGGGAGAAGAGACCCAGTACTTC. The whole variable domain, remainder taken from reference TRBV19 and TRBJ2-5, is DGGITQSPKYLFRKEGQNVTLSCEQNLNHDAMYWYRQDPGQGLRLIYYSQIVNDFQKGDIAEGYSVSREKKESFPLTVTSAQKNPTAFYLCASRRVGEETQYFGPGTRLLVL.

The chain combines TRBV5-6 with TRBJ2-1; 7 bases fit TRBD1. This CDR3 spans 15 amino acids. Losses at the gene ends were 4 bases for V and 1 base for J; bases not matched to a gene: 5. Germline-derived CDR1 and CDR2 are SGHDT and YYEEEE. CDR3 amino acids: CASSPGTVSYNEQFF. CDR3 in DNA: TGTGCCAGCAGCCCGGGGACAGTGTCCTACAATGAGCAGTTCTTC.

The genes are TRBV27 and TRBJ1-4; TRBD1 matches 7 bases. CDR3 length equals 16 residues. Germline V gene sequence: CDR1 MNHEY, CDR2 SMNVEV (reference sequence). V shed 4 bases and J 7 bases; nucleotides not matched to a gene: 12. The CDR3 nucleotides read TGTGCCAGCAGTTCCCCCCTGAGGGGGCGCGGTGAAAAACTGTTTTTT. It translates to CASSSPLRGRGEKLFF.

V and J are TRBV2 and TRBJ2-5; D is uncertain. With 6 bases removed from V and 3 bases from J, the gap between germline ends came to 14 bases. CDR1 is SNHLY and CDR2 is FYNNEI in the germline V gene. This CDR3 is built from 14 residues. The CDR3 protein is CASSVTSFKETQYF. Here the CDR3 DNA reads TGTGCCAGCAGCGTGACAAGTTTCAAAGAGACCCAGTACTTC.

In this sample, this clone turned up a few times. This rearrangement joins TRBV28 to TRBJ1-2; TRBD1 agrees at 9 bases. V lost 3 bases and J lost 0; bases outside the gene matches: 2. Germline V gene lookup returns CDR1 MDHEN and CDR2 SYDVKM. The CDR3 spans 15 residues. The chain's CDR3 is CASSLGQGPNYGYTF. The CDR3 nucleotides are TGTGCCAGCAGTTTGGGACAGGGTCCTAACTATGGCTACACCTTC.

The rearrangement joins TRBV15 to TRBJ2-7; a possible D gene is TRBD1 (6 bases). V was pared by 2 bases and J by 5 bases, with 7 bases between. The CDR3 contains 12 residues. Germline CDR1 LNHNV, CDR2 YYDKDF (reference sequence). The CDR3 loop is CATSRQGHEQYF. DNA of the CDR3: TGTGCCACCAGCAGACAGGGGCACGAGCAGTACTTC.

This clone occurred a few times. The rearrangement links TRBV15 to TRBJ2-3; the match to TRBD1 covers 7 bases. The germline gives CDR1 LNHNV, CDR2 YYDKDF (reference sequence). This CDR3 spans 14 amino acids. V was pared by 5 bases and J by 7 bases, with 9 bases of the junction left unmatched. The CDR3: CATSSQTGVYTQYF. CDR3 nucleotide sequence: TGTGCCACCAGCTCACAAACAGGGGTATATACGCAGTATTTT.

J is TRBJ2-1 and V is TRBV7-3, with TRBD2 identical over 12 bases. The CDR3 loop spans 16 amino acids. V was pared by 4 bases and J by 5 bases, with 6 bases of the junction left unmatched. From germline, CDR1 is SGHTA and CDR2 FQGTGA. The CDR3 protein is CASSYLGLAGHNEQFF. The DNA for the CDR3 is TGTGCCAGCAGCTACCTCGGACTAGCGGGACACAATGAGCAGTTCTTC. Together with reference TRBV7-3 and TRBJ2-1, the CDR3 gives the full variable domain: GAGVSQTPSNKVTEKGKYVELRCDPISGHTALYWYRQSLGQGPEFLIYFQGTGAADDSGLPNDRFFAVRPEGSVSTLKIQRTERGDSAVYLCASSYLGLAGHNEQFFGPGTRLTVL.

This rearrangement joins TRBV28 to TRBJ2-2; 9 bases are shared with TRBD1. J lost 6 bases, V lost 4 bases, and 6 bases had no gene match. The germline CDR1 and CDR2 sequences are MDHEN and SYDVKM. The CDR3 runs to 15 residues. Here the CDR3 reads CASSSGQGIAGELFF. DNA for the CDR3: TGTGCCAGCAGTTCGGGACAGGGAATTGCCGGGGAGCTGTTTTTT.

J is TRBJ2-1 and V is TRBV2; 11 bases line up with TRBD2. Germline V gene lookup returns CDR1 SNHLY and CDR2 FYNNEI. CDR3 length: 14 amino acids. The J segment lost 15 bases and the V segment lost 1 base, leaving 8 bases of the junction unmatched. The CDR3 sequence is CASSEGDSGRVSFF. CDR3 DNA: TGTGCCAGCAGTGAAGGCGATAGCGGGAGGGTGTCGTTCTTC.

This chain connects TRBV15 to TRBJ2-7; no firm D call. Trimming shortened V by 0 bases and J by 6 bases, and 18 bases separated the two germline ends. The CDR3 runs to 16 residues. Germline V gene data show CDR1 as LNHNV and CDR2 as YYDKDF (reference sequence). CDR3 sequence (DNA): TGTGCCACCAGCAGAGATCGTTCAGCCGGGTCTCCCGAGCAGTACTTC. As protein: CATSRDRSAGSPEQYF.

This clone was detected only a few times. DNA for the CDR3: TGTGCCAGCAGCTTACCCGTCCAGCGGGAGTTTTATGAGCAGTTCTTC. This sequence encodes CASSLPVQREFYEQFF. The gene calls are TRBV7-9 and TRBJ2-1; 8 bases are a match to TRBD2. CDR3 size: 16 residues. Germline V gene data show CDR1 as SEHNR and CDR2 as FQNEAQ (reference sequence). J was trimmed by 8 bases and V by 2 bases; bases with no gene match: 11.

The rearrangement joins TRBV7-2 to TRBJ2-1; 10 bases agree with TRBD2. CDR3 length: 18 residues. The ends lost 4 bases at V and 6 bases at J; junction bases unmatched: 15. Looked up from germline, CDR1 is SGHTA and CDR2 is FQGNSA. DNA for the CDR3: TGTGCCAGCAGCTCTTTCTCAACTGGACTAGCGGAAGTCAATGAGCAGTTCTTC. Translation: CASSSFSTGLAEVNEQFF.

This clone has more than one count but fewer than ten. J is TRBJ2-7 and V is TRBV5-1; 10 bases align to TRBD2. CDR1 SGHRS and CDR2 YFSETQ come from the germline V gene. V was pared by 4 bases and J by 5 bases, with 9 bases of the junction left unmatched. This CDR3 spans 15 amino acids. CDR3 nucleotides: TGCGCCAGCAGCACCAAACTAGCGGGGTTCAACGAGCAGTACTTC. Its protein is CASSTKLAGFNEQYF. Drawing the rest from reference TRBV5-1 and TRBJ2-7, the complete variable domain is KAGVTQTPRYLIKTRGQQVTLSCSPISGHRSVSWYQQTPGQGLQFLFEYFSETQRNKGNFPGRFSGRQFSNSRSEMNVSTLELGDSALYLCASSTKLAGFNEQYFGPGTRLTVT.

There are a few counts of this clone. The chain combines TRBV11-2 with TRBJ2-1; D unresolved. Trimming removed 1 base at V and 6 bases at J, with 7 bases between. Per germline, CDR1 SGHAT and CDR2 FQNNGV. CDR3 length equals 13 residues. CDR3 in DNA: TGTGCCAGCAGCTTAGCGAACTCCAATGAGCAGTTCTTC. Translated: CASSLANSNEQFF.

This clone has only a few counts. V and J are TRBV4-3 and TRBJ2-7; D may be TRBD2 (6 bases). Trimming shortened V by 0 bases and J by 5 bases, and 14 bases separated the two germline ends. The CDR3 covers 15 residues. In germline, CDR1 is LGHNA, CDR2 YSLEER. The CDR3 DNA sequence: TGCGCCAGCAGCCAAGATAGTAGCGGAGTCAACGAGCAGTACTTC. Amino acids: CASSQDSSGVNEQYF.

CDR3 DNA: TGTGCCAGCAGCAGGGGACTAGCGGGGGAAGAGACCCAGTACTTC. The encoded protein is CASSRGLAGEETQYF. The V gene is TRBV7-8, the J gene TRBJ2-5, with TRBD2 matching 14 bases. Unmatched junction bases numbered 2, after V lost 5 bases and J lost 3 bases. Germline loops: CDR1 SGHVS, CDR2 FQNEAQ. The CDR3 runs to 15 residues.

A few counts support this clone. The rearrangement joins TRBV4-1 to TRBJ1-1; D remains unclear. This CDR3 is built from 14 residues. Trimming took off 0 bases at V and 5 bases at J, with 10 bases between the two ends. Germline V gene sequence: CDR1 MGHRA, CDR2 YSYEKL. In nucleotides, the CDR3 is TGCGCCAGCAGCCAAGATGGGAGAAAAACTGAAGCTTTCTTT. Amino acids: CASSQDGRKTEAFF.